Listed below are T cell receptor beta chains from one sample, sequenced in a study of cytotoxic CD8 clonotypes in ibrutinib-treated CLL. The repertoire was sequenced with immunoSEQ multiplex PCR; TCRdb's copy has only in-frame clones and lacks some. The sample lists fewer than 50,000 clones, more than 45% occurring once. The sequencing here drew on PBMCs, taken after 12 months of ibrutinib treatment. The source is a human donor with chronic lymphocytic leukemia. The CDR3 runs from the conserved cysteine through the conserved F or W. D genes are given only for firm matches. Clone size is stated in some rows and not others, as once, few, many or a class when expanded.

CDR3: CASSLNRGGNEKLFF
DNA: TGTGCCAGCAGTCTTAACAGGGGTGGGAATGAAAAACTGTTTTTT
D: TRBD1
J: TRBJ1-4
V: TRBV11-2
size: few

CDR3: CASSLGTGPGNTIYF
DNA: TGTGCCAGCAGCTTGGGGACAGGTCCTGGAAACACCATATATTTT
D: TRBD1
J: TRBJ1-3
V: TRBV7-8
size: NA

CDR3: CAWSVQGEETQYF
DNA: TGTGCCTGGAGTGTCCAGGGTGAAGAGACCCAGTACTTC
D: NA
J: TRBJ2-5
V: TRBV30
size: NA

CDR3: CASGLIRNTEAFF
DNA: TGTGCCAGCGGACTTATAAGAAACACTGAAGCTTTCTTT
D: NA
J: TRBJ1-1
V: TRBV7-9
size: NA

CDR3: CAIRRGTSELTDTQYF
DNA: TGTGCCATACGTCGGGGGACTAGCGAACTCACAGATACGCAGTATTTT
D: TRBD2
J: TRBJ2-3
V: TRBV7-2
size: NA

CDR3: CASSKGQSSYEQYF
DNA: TGTGCCAGCAGCAAAGGACAGAGCTCCTACGAGCAGTACTTC
D: NA
J: TRBJ2-7
V: TRBV7-8
size: NA

CDR3: CASRSRSAGGSYEQYF
DNA: TGTGCCAGCCGTTCCCGTTCGGCAGGGGGCTCCTACGAGCAGTACTTC
D: TRBD1
J: TRBJ2-7
V: TRBV27
size: few

CDR3: CASSYSGYGYTF
DNA: TGTGCCAGCAGTTACTCGGGGTATGGCTACACCTTC
D: NA
J: TRBJ1-2
V: TRBV6-6
size: NA

CDR3: CASSLGTSSSTDTQYF
DNA: TGCGCCAGCAGCTTGGGGACGAGCTCTAGCACAGATACGCAGTATTTT
D: NA
J: TRBJ2-3
V: TRBV5-1
size: few

CDR3: CASSSHNQPQHF
DNA: TGTGCCAGCAGTTCCCACAATCAGCCCCAGCATTTT
D: NA
J: TRBJ1-5
V: TRBV27
size: once

CDR3: CASSLYSQGETQYF
DNA: TGTGCCAGCAGTTTATACAGCCAGGGAGAGACCCAGTACTTC
D: NA
J: TRBJ2-5
V: TRBV27
size: few

CDR3: CASSARDRGNYGYTF
DNA: TGTGCCAGCAGCGCCCGGGACAGGGGCAACTATGGCTACACCTTC
D: TRBD1
J: TRBJ1-2
V: TRBV9
size: few

CDR3: CASRLTGVYEQYF
DNA: TGTGCCAGCAGGTTGACAGGGGTCTACGAGCAGTACTTC
D: TRBD1
J: TRBJ2-7
V: TRBV7-9
size: NA

CDR3: CASSAMGPDTQYF
DNA: TGTGCCAGCAGTGCTATGGGGCCGGATACGCAGTATTTT
D: NA
J: TRBJ2-3
V: TRBV6-1
size: NA

CDR3: CSAQDSFTGELFF
DNA: TGCAGCGCCCAGGACAGCTTTACCGGGGAGCTGTTTTTT
D: NA
J: TRBJ2-2
V: TRBV29-1
size: NA

CDR3: CAISGGSEVMNTEAFF
DNA: TGTGCCATCAGTGGCGGGTCGGAGGTAATGAACACTGAAGCTTTCTTT
D: NA
J: TRBJ1-1
V: TRBV10-3
size: few

CDR3: CASSSQLGTSGELETQYF
DNA: TGTGCCAGCAGCTCCCAGTTGGGGACTAGCGGAGAACTTGAGACCCAGTACTTC
D: TRBD2
J: TRBJ2-5
V: TRBV11-2
size: few

CDR3: CASSPPGRETQYF
DNA: TGTGCCAGCTCACCACCGGGGCGGGAGACCCAGTACTTC
D: NA
J: TRBJ2-5
V: TRBV18
size: NA

CDR3: CAWSKNEQYF
DNA: TGTGCCTGGAGTAAGAACGAGCAGTACTTC
D: NA
J: TRBJ2-7
V: TRBV30
size: NA

CDR3: CASSQDGNTGELFF
DNA: TGCGCCAGCAGCCAAGACGGCAACACCGGGGAGCTGTTTTTT
D: NA
J: TRBJ2-2
V: TRBV4-1
size: NA

CDR3: CASRGGQGLHEQYF
DNA: TGTGCCAGCAGGGGGGGACAGGGGCTCCACGAGCAGTACTTC
D: TRBD1
J: TRBJ2-7
V: TRBV6-1
size: NA

CDR3: CASSLDQQVQETQYF
DNA: TGTGCCAGCAGCTTGGATCAACAGGTCCAAGAGACCCAGTACTTC
D: NA
J: TRBJ2-5
V: TRBV5-4
size: NA

CDR3: CATSRDTDTQYF
DNA: TGTGCCACCAGCAGAGATACAGATACGCAGTATTTT
D: NA
J: TRBJ2-3
V: TRBV15
size: NA

CDR3: CASSLAGANEQYF
DNA: TGCGCCAGCAGCCTAGCGGGAGCTAACGAGCAGTACTTC
D: TRBD2
J: TRBJ2-7
V: TRBV5-1
size: NA

CDR3: CSASPEAFF
DNA: TGCAGTGCCAGCCCTGAAGCTTTCTTT
D: NA
J: TRBJ1-1
V: TRBV20-1
size: NA

CDR3: CASSPLTSVVGELFF
DNA: TGTGCTAGCAGCCCCCTCACTAGCGTAGTCGGGGAGCTGTTTTTT
D: TRBD2
J: TRBJ2-2
V: TRBV7-7
size: once

CDR3: CASSQDRSRQYF
DNA: TGTGCCAGCAGCCAAGACAGAAGTAGGCAGTATTTT
D: NA
J: TRBJ2-3
V: TRBV4-2
size: NA

CDR3: CASTPQGGRGYEQYF
DNA: TGTGCCAGCACGCCCCAAGGAGGGCGAGGCTACGAGCAGTACTTC
D: NA
J: TRBJ2-7
V: TRBV7-9
size: few

CDR3: CASSLGQGTGYTF
DNA: TGTGCCAGCAGCCTAGGACAGGGGACTGGCTACACCTTC
D: TRBD1
J: TRBJ1-2
V: TRBV11-3
size: NA

CDR3: CASSQLREPNFGELFF
DNA: TGTGCCAGCAGCCAGTTACGGGAGCCGAATTTCGGGGAGCTGTTTTTT
D: NA
J: TRBJ2-2
V: TRBV4-2
size: many

CDR3: CASSLEEAGGTDTQYF
DNA: TGCGCCAGCAGCTTGGAAGAGGCGGGAGGCACAGATACGCAGTATTTT
D: TRBD2
J: TRBJ2-3
V: TRBV5-1
size: NA

CDR3: CASSEGLAGGLGNEQFF
DNA: TGTGCCAGCAGCGAAGGACTAGCGGGAGGGTTAGGCAATGAGCAGTTCTTC
D: TRBD2
J: TRBJ2-1
V: TRBV2
size: NA

CDR3: CSVDGAGGATNEKLFF
DNA: TGCAGCGTTGACGGGGCCGGGGGGGCCACTAATGAAAAACTGTTTTTT
D: NA
J: TRBJ1-4
V: TRBV29-1
size: NA

CDR3: CASRKQGSSGNTIYF
DNA: TGTGCCAGCAGAAAACAGGGGAGCTCTGGAAACACCATATATTTT
D: TRBD1
J: TRBJ1-3
V: TRBV6-1
size: NA

CDR3: CASSIIGGQPQHF
DNA: TGTGCCAGTAGTATAATAGGAGGTCAGCCCCAGCATTTT
D: NA
J: TRBJ1-5
V: TRBV19
size: NA

CDR3: CASSLEEGGTEAFF
DNA: TGTGCCAGCAGCTTAGAGGAGGGAGGCACTGAAGCTTTCTTT
D: NA
J: TRBJ1-1
V: TRBV13
size: NA

CDR3: CASSSGAGNYQETQYF
DNA: TGCGCCAGCAGCTCCGGGGCAGGGAATTACCAAGAGACCCAGTACTTC
D: NA
J: TRBJ2-5
V: TRBV5-1
size: many

CDR3: CASSMGRPGGEQYF
DNA: TGTGCCAGTAGTATGGGACGACCCGGGGGGGAGCAGTACTTC
D: TRBD2
J: TRBJ2-7
V: TRBV19
size: few

CDR3: CASSPGQGSYNEQFF
DNA: TGTGCCAGCAGCCCGGGACAGGGCTCCTACAATGAGCAGTTCTTC
D: TRBD1
J: TRBJ2-1
V: TRBV7-2
size: NA

CDR3: CASSFGQSSEAFF
DNA: TGTGCCAGCAGCTTCGGCCAGTCCTCTGAAGCTTTCTTT
D: NA
J: TRBJ1-1
V: TRBV7-9
size: once

CDR3: CASTRTGGKGTEAFF
DNA: TGTGCCAGCACCCGAACGGGGGGCAAGGGCACTGAAGCTTTCTTT
D: NA
J: TRBJ1-1
V: TRBV7-2
size: few

CDR3: CASRPPAGMRGYTF
DNA: TGTGCCAGCAGACCTCCTGCAGGGATGCGAGGCTACACCTTC
D: NA
J: TRBJ1-2
V: TRBV2
size: NA

CDR3: CANYPQGTESYEQYF
DNA: TGTGCCAACTACCCTCAGGGTACCGAATCCTACGAGCAGTACTTC
D: NA
J: TRBJ2-7
V: TRBV19
size: NA

CDR3: CATSREREGYTF
DNA: TGTGCCACCAGCAGAGAGAGGGAAGGCTACACCTTC
D: NA
J: TRBJ1-2
V: TRBV15
size: NA

CDR3: CASSPDSSQFF
DNA: TGTGCCAGCAGTCCCGACAGTTCCCAGTTCTTC
D: NA
J: TRBJ2-1
V: TRBV6-6
size: NA

CDR3: CASSLRLDQPQHF
DNA: TGTGCCAGCAGCTTAAGGCTCGATCAGCCCCAGCATTTT
D: NA
J: TRBJ1-5
V: TRBV7-8
size: NA

CDR3: CASSQVKRAYEQYF
DNA: TGCGCCAGCAGCCAAGTAAAGCGCGCCTACGAGCAGTACTTC
D: NA
J: TRBJ2-7
V: TRBV4-1
size: NA

CDR3: CASSEGTGTNIQYF
DNA: TGTGCCAGTAGTGAGGGGACAGGAACAAACATTCAGTACTTC
D: TRBD1
J: TRBJ2-4
V: TRBV19
size: NA

CDR3: CSVEDSNTEAFF
DNA: TGCAGCGTGGAGGACAGCAACACTGAAGCTTTCTTT
D: NA
J: TRBJ1-1
V: TRBV29-1
size: NA